This T cell receptor (beta chain) was identified in a study of control samples from healthy donors and cancer patients. Measured with immunoSEQ multiplex PCR; TCRdb has only the in-frame clones, and not every one. Of around 170,000 clones detected, 80% to 90% appear once; the ten largest clones hold approximately 4.9%. V was shortened by 8 bases and J by 5 bases, with 12 bases between the two germline ends. Germline V lookup: CDR1 LNHDA, CDR2 SQIVND (reference sequence). The CDR3 contains 12 residues. The chain joins TRBV19 to TRBJ1-1; D might be TRBD1 (5 bases). The receptor was isolated from a woman in her twenties or thirties in good health. Sequencing used blood. The CDR3 protein is CASGTGNTEAFF. The CDR3, as DNA: TGTGCCAGTGGGACTGGGAATACTGAAGCTTTCTTT. Supplemented by reference TRBV19 and TRBJ1-1, the full variable domain reads DGGITQSPKYLFRKEGQNVTLSCEQNLNHDAMYWYRQDPGQGLRLIYYSQIVNDFQKGDIAEGYSVSREKKESFPLTVTSAQKNPTAFYLCASGTGNTEAFFGQGTRLTVV.